Given below is one T cell receptor beta chain in context. Method: immunoSEQ multiplex PCR; TCRdb's copy keeps in-frame clones and lacks some. The profile shows tens of thousands of clones, about 92% of them singletons. These data originate in a study of cytomegalovirus exposure and HLA in healthy donors. V was shortened by 9 bases and J by 1 base, with 19 bases between the two germline ends. Germline V CDR1 and CDR2: MDHEN, SYDVKM. This CDR3 region has 15 residues. The sequenced sample consisted of PBMCs. This chain links TRBV28 with TRBJ2-7; no firm D call. The sequence was obtained from a man aged 18 to 30 in good health and CMV-seronegative. The CDR3 sequence is CASTRRSFGSYEQYF. In nucleotides, the CDR3 is TGTGCCAGTACTCGTCGGAGCTTTGGGTCCTACGAGCAGTACTTC.